The 26 T cell receptor beta chains presented below share a single source sample, sequenced in a study of T cell changes during pregnancy in multiple sclerosis. The protocol was immunoSEQ multiplex PCR, while the TCRdb copy is restricted to in-frame clones and leaves out a portion. The sample holds under 95,000 clones; roughly 92% are singletons and the top ten take 2% to 2.5%. This specimen consisted of peripheral blood, obtained after pregnancy. These receptors all come from a female donor with multiple sclerosis, enrolled in a pregnancy study.

The CDR3 loop is CASSLPSGGDHNEQFF. For the CDR3, the DNA is TGTGCCAGCAGTCTCCCTAGCGGGGGCGACCACAATGAGCAGTTCTTC. This chain links TRBV5-4 with TRBJ2-1, with 10 bases lining up with TRBD2. Germline V lookup: CDR1 SGHNT, CDR2 YYREEE (reference sequence). The CDR3 has 16 residues. The ends lost 5 bases at V and 5 bases at J; junction bases unmatched: 10.

The V gene is TRBV27, the J gene TRBJ2-1, with TRBD2 matching 12 bases. The CDR3 is 16 residues long. J lost 8 bases, V lost 3 bases, and 8 bases had no gene match. Germline values: CDR1 MNHEY, CDR2 SMNVEV (reference sequence). The CDR3 region has the DNA TGTGCCAGCAGTTTGAAATCTAGACTAGCGGGAGATGAGCAGTTCTTC. Residues: CASSLKSRLAGDEQFF.

This chain joins TRBV6-5 and TRBJ2-5; TRBD2 aligns across 8 bases. There are 15 residues in the CDR3. Per the germline V gene, CDR1 is MNHEY and CDR2 is SVGAGI. The V and J ends lost 8 bases and 2 bases, in that order; junction bases with no gene match: 10. This CDR3 reads CASGSGGGGQETQYF. The CDR3 region has the DNA TGTGCCAGCGGCTCCGGGGGGGGAGGGCAAGAGACCCAGTACTTC.

The chain combines TRBV6-1 with TRBJ2-2, with D perhaps TRBD2 (6 bases). The V end was cut by 8 bases, the J end by 3 bases, with 16 bases between. CDR3 size: 15 residues. Germline CDR1 reads MNHNS; CDR2 reads SASEGT. CDR3 nucleotides: TGTGCCAGCGCCACAATAGCGGTTTACACCGGGGAGCTGTTTTTT. It codes for CASATIAVYTGELFF.

V and J are TRBV6-5 and TRBJ1-2; perhaps TRBD1 as D (5 bases). Between the trimmed V and J ends, which lost 0 bases and 5 bases, there was a span of 10 bases. The CDR3 runs 14 residues. Germline V CDR1 and CDR2: MNHEY, SVGAGI. The DNA for the CDR3 is TGTGCCAGCAGTTACTCGAAAGGGGAATATGGCTACACCTTC. Translation gives CASSYSKGEYGYTF.

The CDR3 spells CAWSVLNEQFF. The CDR3, as DNA: TGTGCCTGGAGTGTACTCAATGAGCAGTTCTTC. This chain joins TRBV30 and TRBJ2-1; D remains unclear. CDR1 is GTSNPN, CDR2 SVGIG, per germline (reference sequence). The germline V and J ends were trimmed by 0 bases and 6 bases, with 3 bases remaining between them. The CDR3 is 11 amino acids.

The J gene is TRBJ2-3, the V gene TRBV5-6; 7 positions agree with TRBD1. The V and J ends lost 0 bases and 7 bases, in that order; junction bases with no gene match: 11. The CDR3 is 16 amino acids. The germline CDR1 and CDR2 sequences are SGHDT and YYEEEE. CDR3 sequence: CASSLASGTVTYTQYF. In nucleotides, the CDR3 is TGTGCCAGCAGCTTGGCCTCCGGGACAGTTACCTATACGCAGTATTTT.

The chain employs TRBV19 and TRBJ1-5, with D unclear. CDR3 size: 13 residues. The germline V and J ends were trimmed by 4 bases and 3 bases, with 7 bases remaining between them. Germline V gives CDR1 LNHDA, CDR2 SQIVND (reference sequence). CDR3 amino acids: CASSNSLNQPQHF. CDR3 DNA sequence: TGTGCCAGTAGTAACAGTCTCAATCAGCCCCAGCATTTT.

The chain is built from TRBV28 and TRBJ2-7; D is possibly TRBD1 (5 bases). The germline V and J ends were trimmed by 3 bases and 1 base, with 7 bases remaining between them. Germline V lookup: CDR1 MDHEN, CDR2 SYDVKM. This CDR3 region has 13 residues. DNA for the CDR3: TGTGCCAGCAGTTTGCACAGGTCCTACGAGCAGTACTTC. It codes for CASSLHRSYEQYF.

This chain uses TRBV7-9 with TRBJ1-3; tentatively, D is TRBD1 (6 bases). V was clipped by 8 bases and J by 4 bases, with 15 bases between them. This CDR3 spans 14 amino acids. Germline values: CDR1 SEHNR, CDR2 FQNEAQ (reference sequence). The CDR3 reads CASALAGAGNTIYF. DNA for the CDR3: TGTGCCAGCGCCCTTGCAGGGGCCGGAAACACCATATATTTT.

The V gene is TRBV7-3, the J gene TRBJ2-2; 8 bases line up with TRBD1. CDR1 is SGHTA and CDR2 is FQGTGA in the germline V gene. This CDR3 comprises 16 residues. Losses at the gene ends were 6 bases for V and 2 bases for J; bases not matched to a gene: 8. The CDR3 DNA follows: TGTGCCAGCAGTTTGCCAGGGGGCCTCAACACCGGGGAGCTGTTTTTT. Protein sequence: CASSLPGGLNTGELFF.

This chain joins TRBV6-1 and TRBJ1-6; weak D call: TRBD1 (6 bases). The CDR3 sequence is 14 residues long. Looked up from germline, CDR1 is MNHNS and CDR2 is SASEGT. Trimming left V 5 bases short and J 7 bases short, with 12 bases between. CDR3: CASSLDRENSPLHF. The CDR3 nucleotides are TGTGCCAGCAGTTTGGACAGAGAAAATTCACCCCTCCACTTT.

This chain uses TRBV29-1 with TRBJ2-3, with 9 nucleotides matching TRBD1. The CDR3 has 15 residues. The V and J ends lost 6 bases and 9 bases, in that order; junction bases with no gene match: 16. The V gene's germline CDR1 is SQVTM and CDR2 ANQGSEA. CDR3: CSVETTGTGKRTQYF. In nucleotides, the CDR3 is TGCAGCGTGGAAACCACCGGGACAGGGAAACGGACGCAGTATTTT.

The chain couples TRBV19 to TRBJ2-5; a possible D gene is TRBD1 (5 bases). Trimming shortened V by 0 bases and J by 1 base, and 9 bases separated the two germline ends. The germline V gene has CDR1 LNHDA and CDR2 SQIVND (reference sequence). This CDR3 region has 15 residues. The CDR3 nucleotides are TGTGCCAGTAGTATAGAGGGGCGGCTCCAAGAGACCCAGTACTTC. It codes for CASSIEGRLQETQYF.

The chain couples TRBV10-3 to TRBJ2-3, with 8 bases matching TRBD2. This CDR3 is 19 amino acids long. The V segment lost 6 bases and the J segment 4 bases; nucleotides outside the gene matches: 21. Germline V gene sequence: CDR1 ENHRY, CDR2 SYGVKD. The CDR3 loop is CAISVPSPTGRARADTQYF. CDR3 in DNA: TGTGCCATCAGCGTCCCCTCCCCCACCGGGAGGGCCAGAGCAGATACGCAGTATTTT.

The rearrangement joins TRBV30 to TRBJ1-1; no reliable D call. The CDR3 covers 12 residues. V lost 1 base and J 2 bases, leaving 5 bases between the germline ends. The germline V gene encodes CDR1 GTSNPN and CDR2 SVGIG (reference sequence). CDR3 DNA sequence: TGTGCCTGGAGTGACTTTAACACTGAAGCTTTCTTT. It specifies CAWSDFNTEAFF.

This clone was seen more than once but under ten times. V gene TRBV6-6 combines with J gene TRBJ1-5; 8 nucleotides align to TRBD1. Unmatched junction bases numbered 12, after V lost 5 bases and J lost 6 bases. CDR1 and CDR2 (germline): MNHNY, SVGAGI (reference sequence). This CDR3 comprises 16 residues. The CDR3 protein is CASSRLSTGEGQPQHF. The CDR3 bases are TGTGCCAGCAGTCGTCTCTCGACAGGGGAGGGTCAGCCCCAGCATTTT.

The rearrangement links TRBV7-5 to TRBJ2-5; TRBD2, the D gene given by the table, was not confirmed from the DNA. TRBV7-5 is a listed pseudogene. The length of the CDR3 is 18 residues. CDR3 sequence reads: CVRSLGFGGAAGEETQYF. CDR3 DNA sequence: TGTGTCAGAAGCTTAGGGTTTGGCGGGGCGGCAGGCGAAGAGACCCAGTACTTC.

The chain carries TRBV6-5 and TRBJ2-5; 9 positions match TRBD2. V lost 6 bases to trimming and J lost 3 bases; unmatched junction nucleotides: 2. From germline, CDR1 is MNHEY and CDR2 SVGAGI. This CDR3 has 13 residues. CDR3 sequence (DNA): TGTGCCAGCAGACGACTAGCGGAAGAGACCCAGTACTTC. Amino acids: CASRRLAEETQYF.

CDR3: CASSAWQGRAPLHF. CDR3 bases: TGTGCCAGCAGTGCTTGGCAGGGGAGGGCACCCCTCCACTTT. This rearrangement joins TRBV25-1 to TRBJ1-6; TRBD1 might be the D (6 bases). This CDR3 is 14 amino acids long. Germline V gene sequence: CDR1 MGHDK, CDR2 SYGVNS. Trimming pared 4 bases from V and 11 bases from J, leaving 15 bases between.

The chain combines TRBV19 with TRBJ2-7; possible D gene TRBD2, 6 bases. The germline V gene has CDR1 LNHDA and CDR2 SQIVND (reference sequence). V lost 1 base, J lost 6 bases, and 7 bases lay in between. This CDR3 spans 12 amino acids. CDR3 nucleotide sequence: TGTGCCAGTAGTATAGCCGGGAGCGAGCAGTACTTC. Its protein is CASSIAGSEQYF.

This chain links TRBV27 with TRBJ1-5, with D maybe TRBD1 (6 bases). There are 16 residues in the CDR3. Trimming pared 3 bases from V and 2 bases from J, leaving 14 bases between. Germline lookup yields CDR1 MNHEY and CDR2 SMNVEV (reference sequence). The CDR3 loop reads CASSFKGGYGNQPQHF. CDR3 sequence (DNA): TGTGCCAGCAGTTTTAAGGGGGGGTATGGCAATCAGCCCCAGCATTTT.

The chain joins TRBV29-1 to TRBJ1-5; D remains ambiguous. Trimming removed 4 bases from V and 0 bases from J, with 7 bases in between. Germline-derived CDR1 and CDR2 are SQVTM and ANQGSEA. The CDR3 is made up of 13 amino acids. CDR3 sequence reads: CSVAGNSNQPQHF. The DNA for the CDR3 is TGCAGCGTTGCCGGGAATAGCAATCAGCCCCAGCATTTT.

The chain links TRBV5-1 to TRBJ2-3; D possibly corresponds to TRBD1 (6 bases). CDR3 length: 15 residues. The germline V and J ends were trimmed by 2 bases and 3 bases, with 13 bases remaining between them. The germline gives CDR1 SGHRS, CDR2 YFSETQ. The CDR3 here is CASSFRGALTDTQYF. The DNA for the CDR3 is TGCGCCAGCAGCTTCAGGGGCGCCCTAACAGATACGCAGTATTTT. The variable domain in full, completed from reference TRBV5-1 and TRBJ2-3, reads KAGVTQTPRYLIKTRGQQVTLSCSPISGHRSVSWYQQTPGQGLQFLFEYFSETQRNKGNFPGRFSGRQFSNSRSEMNVSTLELGDSALYLCASSFRGALTDTQYFGPGTRLTVL.

This clone has a handful of counts. The CDR3 region has the DNA TGTGCCAGCACTCACGGAGGGCAGCCCCAGCATTTT. Residues: CASTHGGQPQHF. The chain joins TRBV9 to TRBJ1-5; D is unresolved. The CDR3 consists of 12 residues. V dropped 6 bases and J dropped 7 bases, with 11 bases sitting between them. Germline values: CDR1 SGDLS, CDR2 YYNGEE.

The chain recombines TRBV29-1 with TRBJ1-1; D perhaps matches TRBD1 (5 bases). CDR3 length: 13 residues. CDR1 and CDR2 from the germline V gene are SQVTM and ANQGSEA. V lost 3 bases, J lost 1 base, and 9 bases lay in between. The CDR3 is CSVEGQPNTEAFF. The CDR3 DNA reads as TGCAGCGTTGAGGGGCAACCGAACACTGAAGCTTTCTTT.